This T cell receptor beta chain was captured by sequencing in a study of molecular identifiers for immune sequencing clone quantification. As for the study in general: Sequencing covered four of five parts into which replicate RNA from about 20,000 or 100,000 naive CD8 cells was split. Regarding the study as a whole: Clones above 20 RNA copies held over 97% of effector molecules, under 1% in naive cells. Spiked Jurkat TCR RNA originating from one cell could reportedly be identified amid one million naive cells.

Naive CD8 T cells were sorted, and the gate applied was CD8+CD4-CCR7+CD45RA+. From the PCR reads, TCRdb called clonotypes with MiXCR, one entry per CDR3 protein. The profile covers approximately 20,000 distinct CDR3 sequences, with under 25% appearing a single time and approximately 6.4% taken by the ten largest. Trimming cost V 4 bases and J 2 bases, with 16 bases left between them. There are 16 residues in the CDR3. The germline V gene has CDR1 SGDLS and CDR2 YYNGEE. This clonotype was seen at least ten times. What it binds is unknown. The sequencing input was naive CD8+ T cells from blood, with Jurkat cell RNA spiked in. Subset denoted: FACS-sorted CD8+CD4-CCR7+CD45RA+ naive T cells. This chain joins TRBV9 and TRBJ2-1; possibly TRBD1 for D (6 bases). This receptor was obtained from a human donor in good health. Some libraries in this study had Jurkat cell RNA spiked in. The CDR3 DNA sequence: TGTGCCAGCAGCACCCACCGGGACACAGCCTACAATGAGCAGTTCTTC. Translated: CASSTHRDTAYNEQFF.